Given below is one T cell receptor beta chain in context. Antigen unknown. Looked up from germline, CDR1 is WNHNN and CDR2 is SYGVQD (reference sequence). After removal of 4 bases from V and 2 bases from J, the junction contained 6 bases not matched to a gene. This CDR3 comprises 15 residues. These data are taken from a study of cytomegalovirus exposure and HLA in healthy donors. General study results and limits: Accurate prediction of HLA-A and HLA-B alleles (for most subjects) was reportedly achieved from TCR beta sequences.

Primers included in the PCR were 60 Vbeta and 13 Jbeta primers. Using immunoSEQ multiplex PCR, the repertoire was profiled, and TCRdb retains in-frame clones only, with some absent. This sample contains some 70,000 clones. The receptor was derived from a man aged 40-50 years in good health and CMV-seronegative. The sequencing sample was made of PBMCs. This sequence joins TRBV10-1 and TRBJ2-3, with TRBD1 matching over 7 bases. The CDR3 region has the DNA TGCGCCAGCAGTGCCAGGACAGGTTACACAGATACGCAGTATTTT. Its protein product is CASSARTGYTDTQYF.